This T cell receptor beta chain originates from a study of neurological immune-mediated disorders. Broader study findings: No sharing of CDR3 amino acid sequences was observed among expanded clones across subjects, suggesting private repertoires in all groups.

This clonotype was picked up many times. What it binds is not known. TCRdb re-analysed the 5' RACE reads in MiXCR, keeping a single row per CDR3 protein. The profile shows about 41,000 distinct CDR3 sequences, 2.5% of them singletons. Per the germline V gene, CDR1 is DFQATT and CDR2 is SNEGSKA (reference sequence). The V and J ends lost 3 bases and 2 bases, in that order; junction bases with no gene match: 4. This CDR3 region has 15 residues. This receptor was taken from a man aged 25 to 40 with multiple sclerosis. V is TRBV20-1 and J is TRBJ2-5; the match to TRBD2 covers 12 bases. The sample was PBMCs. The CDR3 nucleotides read TGCAGTGCTAGTACTAGCGGGGGGACTCAAGAGACCCAGTACTTC. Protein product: CSASTSGGTQETQYF.